A single sample is the source of the 18 T cell receptor beta chains below, sequenced in a study of post-analysis software for immune sequencing data. Whole-study results and caveats: Four or five TRBV segments, TRBV5-6, TRBV5-1 and TRBV20-1 among them, were found more frequent in patients than controls.

Their target antigens are unknown. Included in the TCR beta cDNA libraries were unique molecular identifiers. TCRdb reanalysed the PCR reads using MiXCR and keeps one entry per CDR3 protein. The sample has fewer than 850,000 distinct CDR3 sequences; just over 45% are singletons. The sample taken for sequencing was blood. These receptor sequences come from a girl aged 5-17 years with multiple sclerosis.

CDR3: CATTGTGYTF. Written as DNA, the CDR3 is TGTGCCACCACAGGGACCGGCTACACCTTC. The gene calls are TRBV28 and TRBJ1-2; possibly TRBD1 for D (6 bases). V was clipped by 10 bases and J by 8 bases, with 11 bases between them. The CDR3 sequence is 10 residues long. Germline loops: CDR1 MDHEN, CDR2 SYDVKM.

V usage is TRBV2 and J usage is TRBJ2-5, with a possible D match to TRBD1 (6 bases). Trimming removed 4 bases at V and 2 bases at J, with 8 bases between. Germline CDR1 and CDR2: SNHLY and FYNNEI. The CDR3 extends over 13 amino acids. The CDR3 protein is CASSGRGQETQYF. CDR3 nucleotide sequence: TGTGCCAGCAGTGGCAGGGGACAAGAGACCCAGTACTTC.

V gene TRBV7-2 combines with J gene TRBJ2-6; no definite D call. CDR1 SGHTA and CDR2 FQGNSA come from the germline V gene. V was trimmed by 2 bases and J by 6 bases, leaving 11 bases between them. This CDR3 has 15 residues. CDR3 loop: CASSLLGIMANVLTF. CDR3 DNA sequence: TGTGCCAGCAGCTTATTAGGGATCATGGCCAACGTCCTGACTTTC.

This clonotype has just one count. The chain employs TRBV12-3 or TRBV12-4 and TRBJ1-5; a possible D gene is TRBD1 (5 bases). V was pared by 6 bases and J by 5 bases, with 14 bases between. CDR3 length: 14 amino acids. Here the CDR3 reads CASRWEGMDQPQHF. CDR3 DNA: TGTGCCAGCAGGTGGGAGGGGATGGATCAGCCCCAGCATTTT.

This chain joins TRBV20-1 and TRBJ2-7; no firm D call. V shed 3 bases and J shed 1 base, with 10 bases lying between them. The germline V gene has CDR1 DFQATT and CDR2 SNEGSKA (reference sequence). The length of the CDR3 is 13 residues. CDR3 region: CSASRSASYEQYF. In DNA, the CDR3 is TGCAGTGCTAGTCGCAGCGCTTCCTACGAGCAGTACTTC.

This sequence joins TRBV2 and TRBJ1-2; no definite D call. V lost 3 bases and J lost 6, with 2 bases in between. CDR3 length equals 10 residues. The germline CDR1 and CDR2 sequences are SNHLY and FYNNEI. The CDR3 loop is CASSENGYTF. In nucleotides, the CDR3 is TGTGCCAGCAGTGAGAATGGCTACACCTTC.

CDR3 protein: CASSEYPLRGYTF. CDR3 bases: TGTGCCAGCAGTGAATATCCCCTCCGGGGCTACACCTTC. V is TRBV25-1 and J is TRBJ1-2; no clear D gene. V lost 0 bases, J lost 8 bases, and 10 bases lay in between. This CDR3 comprises 13 residues. Germline CDR1 reads MGHDK; CDR2 reads SYGVNS.

This clonotype was counted between two and nine times. This sequence joins TRBV5-1 and TRBJ1-6; a possible D gene is TRBD1 (5 bases). Between the trimmed V and J ends, which lost 0 bases and 6 bases, there was a span of 10 bases. The CDR3 spans 15 residues. CDR1 SGHRS and CDR2 YFSETQ come from the germline V gene. The CDR3 nucleotides read TGCGCCAGCAGCTTGGCGCAGGGCGGTAATTCACCCCTCCACTTT. Residues: CASSLAQGGNSPLHF.

This clonotype was seen more than once but under ten times. This chain joins TRBV7-2 and TRBJ2-3, with D maybe TRBD1 (6 bases). Germline values: CDR1 SGHTA, CDR2 FQGNSA. This CDR3 is built from 15 residues. With 5 bases removed from V and 2 bases from J, the gap between germline ends came to 14 bases. CDR3 nucleotides: TGTGCCAGCAGCCCGGGACACGGATTCACAGATACGCAGTATTTT. Translating gives CASSPGHGFTDTQYF.

This clonotype has just a few counts. The CDR3 DNA sequence: TGTGCCAGCAGAAACGGAGGAACCTACAATGAGCAGTTCTTC. As protein: CASRNGGTYNEQFF. The rearrangement joins TRBV6-5 to TRBJ2-1; D perhaps matches TRBD2 (5 bases). The CDR3 length is 14 residues. Germline V lookup: CDR1 MNHEY, CDR2 SVGAGI. Trimming took off 6 bases at V and 2 bases at J, with 11 bases between the two ends.

This clonotype was counted only a few times. The chain joins TRBV21-1 to TRBJ2-5; the D call TRBD2 from the table was never checked on the DNA. TRBV21-1 is shown as a pseudogene. This CDR3 spans 15 amino acids. The CDR3 is CASSKGGLAGETQYF. The DNA of the CDR3 is TGTGCCAGCAGCAAAGGGGGACTAGCGGGAGAGACCCAGTACTTC.

This clonotype appeared a few times. DNA of the CDR3: TGCAGTGCTAGCCCTACTAGCGGAGAGACCCAGTACTTC. Protein: CSASPTSGETQYF. This chain joins TRBV20-1 and TRBJ2-5; 8 bases line up with TRBD2. The germline V gene encodes CDR1 DFQATT and CDR2 SNEGSKA (reference sequence). The length of the CDR3 is 13 residues. V gave up 3 bases and J gave up 4 bases; unmatched junction bases: 4.

This clonotype was seen only a few times. The chain joins TRBV29-1 to TRBJ1-2; D unclear. The CDR3 runs 13 residues. The V end was cut by 0 bases, the J end by 8 bases, with 13 bases between. Germline V gene lookup returns CDR1 SQVTM and CDR2 ANQGSEA. CDR3: CSVEDLPGLGYTF. DNA for the CDR3: TGCAGCGTTGAAGATCTCCCCGGACTAGGCTACACCTTC.

This clonotype was observed a few times. The rearrangement joins TRBV14 to TRBJ1-4, with 8 bases lining up with TRBD1. Per the germline V gene, CDR1 is SGHDN and CDR2 is FVKESK. V lost 3 bases, J lost 10 bases, and 13 bases stayed unmatched. This CDR3 has 16 residues. The CDR3 sequence is CASSQRAVQGAGKLFF. CDR3 DNA sequence: TGTGCCAGCAGCCAGCGAGCCGTGCAGGGGGCAGGAAAACTGTTTTTT.

This clonotype was picked up a small number of times. The V call is TRBV5-1, the J call TRBJ2-7, with D maybe TRBD1 (5 bases). The CDR3 consists of 15 residues. Trimming pared 0 bases from V and 6 bases from J, leaving 16 bases between. Per the germline V gene, CDR1 is SGHRS and CDR2 is YFSETQ. The CDR3 nucleotides are TGCGCCAGCAGCTTGGGACAGAAATCTGGACGCGAGCAGTACTTC. Protein product: CASSLGQKSGREQYF.

The chain combines TRBV15 with TRBJ1-5; the match to TRBD1 covers 9 bases. The junction had 3 bases not matched to a gene; V was cut back by 3 bases and J by 0 bases. The CDR3 contains 16 residues. CDR1 and CDR2 from the germline V gene are LNHNV and YYDKDF (reference sequence). Written as DNA, the CDR3 is TGTGCCACCAGCAGGGACAGGGGAAATAGCAATCAGCCCCAGCATTTT. It specifies CATSRDRGNSNQPQHF.

The rearrangement uses TRBV9 and TRBJ1-2; TRBD1 matches 7 bases. CDR1 is SGDLS, CDR2 YYNGEE, per germline. J lost 5 bases, V lost 0 bases, and 4 bases had no gene match. The CDR3 is made up of 14 amino acids. This CDR3 reads CASSVGDRVYGYTF. In DNA, the CDR3 is TGTGCCAGCAGCGTAGGCGACAGGGTATATGGCTACACCTTC.

The chain links TRBV6-5 to TRBJ2-7; 10 bases align to TRBD2. Germline CDR1 MNHEY, CDR2 SVGAGI. This CDR3 comprises 15 residues. With V trimmed by 4 bases and J by 2 bases, 5 bases remained unmatched. The CDR3 coding sequence is TGTGCCAGCAGTTTGGGACTAGCGTCCCCCTACGAGCAGTACTTC. This translates into CASSLGLASPYEQYF.